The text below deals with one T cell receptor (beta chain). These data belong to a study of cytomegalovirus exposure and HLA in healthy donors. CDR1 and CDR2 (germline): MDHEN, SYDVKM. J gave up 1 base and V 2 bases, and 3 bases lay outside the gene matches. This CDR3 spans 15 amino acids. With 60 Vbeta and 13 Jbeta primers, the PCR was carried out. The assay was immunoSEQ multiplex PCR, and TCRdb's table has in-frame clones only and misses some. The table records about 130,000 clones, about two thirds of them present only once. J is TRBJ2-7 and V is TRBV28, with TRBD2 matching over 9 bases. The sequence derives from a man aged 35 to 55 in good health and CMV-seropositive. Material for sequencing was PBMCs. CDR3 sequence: CASSLGAGGSYEQYF. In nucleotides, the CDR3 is TGTGCCAGCAGTTTAGGAGCGGGGGGTTCCTACGAGCAGTACTTC.